These T cell receptor beta chains were read from a single sample in a study of control samples from healthy donors and cancer patients. Clones were read by immunoSEQ multiplex PCR, and TCRdb kept only the in-frame ones, dropping some. The sample includes around 150,000 clones, approximately 96% of them seen just once. Sequenced: blood. The source is a woman under 40 in good health. Each CDR3 is given with its conserved first and last residue. D genes are given only for firm matches. For some rows the clone size is stated as once, few or many, or as a class when expanded; others skip it.

.,TRBD1,TRBJ1-5,TRBV6-5,TGTGCCAGCGGGCAGGGGGCTTTGCAGCCCCAGCATTTT,CASGQGALQPQHF
.,.,TRBJ2-5,TRBV19,TGTGCCAGTAATTGTAGTTCCCAAGAGACCCAGTACTTC,CASNCSSQETQYF
.,.,TRBJ1-6,TRBV2,TGTGCCAGCAGTGAAGACGTGCCCACTAATTCACCCCTCCACTTT,CASSEDVPTNSPLHF
once,TRBD2,TRBJ2-1,TRBV2,TGTGCCAGCAGTCGGCGGGGTACTAGCGGCTCCTACAATGAGCAGTTCTTC,CASSRRGTSGSYNEQFF
few,TRBD1,TRBJ2-3,TRBV19,TGTGCCAGTAGTAAAGGACAGGATCGAGGGGATACGCAGTATTTT,CASSKGQDRGDTQYF
.,.,TRBJ1-2,TRBV4-2,TGTGCCAGCAGCCAAGATAAAGGTGACTATGGCTACACCTTC,CASSQDKGDYGYTF
.,.,TRBJ1-5,TRBV6-1,TGTGCCAGCAGTGAAGCCGCCGGGGCTAGCAATCAGCCCCAGCATTTT,CASSEAAGASNQPQHF
.,.,TRBJ1-2,TRBV2,TGTGCCAGCACTTTGTCACCAGCGAGTGGCTACACCTTC,CASTLSPASGYTF
.,.,TRBJ2-1,TRBV18,TGTGCCAGCTCAGTAAGGTCCTCGTTGGGGCACAATGAGCAGTTCTTC,CASSVRSSLGHNEQFF
.,TRBD1,TRBJ2-1,TRBV6-5,TGTGCCAGCAGTCGACAGGGGCTCGGCAATGAGCAGTTCTTC,CASSRQGLGNEQFF
.,.,TRBJ2-3,TRBV5-1,TGCGCCAGCAGCACCCAGGGGAGGGGCACAGATACGCAGTATTTT,CASSTQGRGTDTQYF
.,.,TRBJ1-6,TRBV28,TGTGCCAGCAGTTTGGATTCGGACGGTCTTAATTCACCCCTCCACTTT,CASSLDSDGLNSPLHF
.,.,TRBJ1-3,TRBV19,TGTGCCAGTAGTAACCAGGAGTTCGGGACATTCGGAAACACCATATATTTT,CASSNQEFGTFGNTIYF
.,.,TRBJ2-7,TRBV3-1/TRBV3-2,TGTGCCAGCAGCCAAGATTCAGGCGGTTACGAGCAGTACTTC,CASSQDSGGYEQYF
.,.,TRBJ2-5,TRBV28,TGTGCCAGCAGTCCTCCGGGACTGGTGGAGACCCAGTACTTC,CASSPPGLVETQYF
.,.,TRBJ1-4,TRBV6-5,TGTGCCAGCAAATTTAATGAAAAACTGTTTTTT,CASKFNEKLFF
.,TRBD1,TRBJ2-7,TRBV25-1,TGTGCCAGCAGTGATCTCGGACAGGGGGCGGGGGAGCAGTACTTC,CASSDLGQGAGEQYF
once,TRBD2,TRBJ2-3,TRBV24-1,TGTGCCACCAGTGAAGCGGGGGGCACCCGAGATACGCAGTATTTT,CATSEAGGTRDTQYF
.,.,TRBJ2-7,TRBV5-1,TGCGCCAGCAGCCTGGGGGGCGGGCCCTACGAGCAGTACTTC,CASSLGGGPYEQYF
.,.,TRBJ1-5,TRBV6-1,TGTGCCAGCAGTGAAGGTGCGTGGGCTCAAAGCGGCAATCAGCCCCAGCATTTT,CASSEGAWAQSGNQPQHF
.,TRBD1,TRBJ1-6,TRBV19,TGTGCCAGTACTCTGCAGGGGGCTTATAATTCACCCCTCCACTTT,CASTLQGAYNSPLHF
.,.,TRBJ1-5,TRBV27,TGTGCCAGCAGTTTATATTCAGGGTATGAGCCCCAGCATTTT,CASSLYSGYEPQHF
.,TRBD1,TRBJ1-2,TRBV28,TGTGCCAGCAGTTTGCGAAGGGGGCTCTTTGGCTACACCTTC,CASSLRRGLFGYTF
.,.,TRBJ2-3,TRBV6-5,TGTGCCAGCAGTTACTCGAGGGTTCTGACAGATACGCAGTATTTT,CASSYSRVLTDTQYF
.,.,TRBJ1-1,TRBV14,TGTGCCAGCAGGTATCCTGGGACGCCTGAAGCTTTCTTT,CASRYPGTPEAFF
.,.,TRBJ1-4,TRBV28,TGTGCCAGCAGACCCGGCCCGGGTCGGACTAATGAAAAACTGTTTTTT,CASRPGPGRTNEKLFF
once,.,TRBJ1-6,TRBV5-6,TGTGCCAGCAGTCGCAGGGAGCTGGGTAATTCACCCCTCCACTTT,CASSRRELGNSPLHF
.,TRBD1,TRBJ1-4,TRBV3-1/TRBV3-2,TGTGCCAGCAGCCAAGGGGGGACAGGCAGTGAAAAACTGTTTTTT,CASSQGGTGSEKLFF
.,TRBD1,TRBJ2-7,TRBV25-1,TGTGCCAGCAGTGGTGACAGGGAAATCGGTGTACCCTACGAGCAGTACTTC,CASSGDREIGVPYEQYF
.,.,TRBJ2-1,TRBV3-1/TRBV3-2,TGTGCCAGCAGCCAAGATAGCGGACATAGCTCCTACAATGAGCAGTTCTTC,CASSQDSGHSSYNEQFF
.,.,TRBJ2-1,TRBV5-4,TGTGCCAGCAGCTCACCCCCCAGGGCCTCCTACAATGAGCAGTTCTTC,CASSSPPRASYNEQFF
.,.,TRBJ2-1,TRBV6-6,TGTGCCAGCAGTCCCGGACCCGTCCGGCTCCTCTACAATGAGCAGTTCTTC,CASSPGPVRLLYNEQFF
.,TRBD1,TRBJ2-5,TRBV7-8,TGTGCCAGCAGCTCTGGACAGGGCCGAGAGACCCAGTACTTC,CASSSGQGRETQYF
once,TRBD1,TRBJ1-4,TRBV29-1,TGCAGCGTTGCAGGGGGCGAAAAACTGTTTTTT,CSVAGGEKLFF
.,.,TRBJ2-5,TRBV10-3,TGTGCCATCAGAGACCCCCCGGAGACCCAGTACTTC,CAIRDPPETQYF